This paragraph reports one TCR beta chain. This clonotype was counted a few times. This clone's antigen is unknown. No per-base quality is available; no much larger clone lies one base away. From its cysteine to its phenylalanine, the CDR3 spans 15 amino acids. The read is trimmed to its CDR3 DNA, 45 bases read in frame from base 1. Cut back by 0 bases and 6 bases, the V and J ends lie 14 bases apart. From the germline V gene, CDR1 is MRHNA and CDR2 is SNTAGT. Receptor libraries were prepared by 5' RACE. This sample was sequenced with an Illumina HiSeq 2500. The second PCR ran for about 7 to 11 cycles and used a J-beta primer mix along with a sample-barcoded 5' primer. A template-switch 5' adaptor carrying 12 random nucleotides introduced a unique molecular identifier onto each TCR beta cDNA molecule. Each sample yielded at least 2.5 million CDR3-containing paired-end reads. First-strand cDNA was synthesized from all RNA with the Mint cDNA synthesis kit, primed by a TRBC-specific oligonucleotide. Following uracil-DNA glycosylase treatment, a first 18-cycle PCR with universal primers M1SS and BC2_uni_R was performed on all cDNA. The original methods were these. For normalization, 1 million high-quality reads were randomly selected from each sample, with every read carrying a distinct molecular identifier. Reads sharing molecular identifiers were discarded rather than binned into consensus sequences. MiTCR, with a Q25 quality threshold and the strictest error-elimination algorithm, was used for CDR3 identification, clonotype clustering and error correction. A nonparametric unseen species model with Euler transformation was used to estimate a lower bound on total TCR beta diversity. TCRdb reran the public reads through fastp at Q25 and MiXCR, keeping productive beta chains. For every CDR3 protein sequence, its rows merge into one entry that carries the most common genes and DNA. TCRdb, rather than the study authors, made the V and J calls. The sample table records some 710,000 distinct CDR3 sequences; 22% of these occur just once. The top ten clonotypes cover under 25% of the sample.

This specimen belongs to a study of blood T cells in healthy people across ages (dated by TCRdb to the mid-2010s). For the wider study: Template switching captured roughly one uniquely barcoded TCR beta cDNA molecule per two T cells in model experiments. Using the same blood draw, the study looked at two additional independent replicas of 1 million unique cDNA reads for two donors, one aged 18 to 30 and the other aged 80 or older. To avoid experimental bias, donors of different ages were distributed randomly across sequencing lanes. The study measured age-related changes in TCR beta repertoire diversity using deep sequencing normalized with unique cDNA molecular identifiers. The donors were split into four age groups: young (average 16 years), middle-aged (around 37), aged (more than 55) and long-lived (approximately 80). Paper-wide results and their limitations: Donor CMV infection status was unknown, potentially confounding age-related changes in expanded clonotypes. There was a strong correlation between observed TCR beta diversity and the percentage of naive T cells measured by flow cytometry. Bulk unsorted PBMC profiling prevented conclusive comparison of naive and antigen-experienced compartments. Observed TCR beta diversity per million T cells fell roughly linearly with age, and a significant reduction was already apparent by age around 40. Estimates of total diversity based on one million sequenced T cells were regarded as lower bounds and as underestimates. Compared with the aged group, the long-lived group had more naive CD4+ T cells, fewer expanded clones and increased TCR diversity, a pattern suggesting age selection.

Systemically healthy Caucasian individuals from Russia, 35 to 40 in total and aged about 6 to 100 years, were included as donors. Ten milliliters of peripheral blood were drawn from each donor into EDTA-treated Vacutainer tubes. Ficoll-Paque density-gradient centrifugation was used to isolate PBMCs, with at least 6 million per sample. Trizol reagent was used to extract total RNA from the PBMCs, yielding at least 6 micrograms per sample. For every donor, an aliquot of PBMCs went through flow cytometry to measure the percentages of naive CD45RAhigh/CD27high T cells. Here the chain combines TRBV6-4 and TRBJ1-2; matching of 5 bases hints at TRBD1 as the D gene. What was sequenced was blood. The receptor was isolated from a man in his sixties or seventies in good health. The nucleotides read TGTGCCAGCAGTGACTCCTCGCAGGGATATAATGGCTACACCTTC. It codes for CASSDSSQGYNGYTF.